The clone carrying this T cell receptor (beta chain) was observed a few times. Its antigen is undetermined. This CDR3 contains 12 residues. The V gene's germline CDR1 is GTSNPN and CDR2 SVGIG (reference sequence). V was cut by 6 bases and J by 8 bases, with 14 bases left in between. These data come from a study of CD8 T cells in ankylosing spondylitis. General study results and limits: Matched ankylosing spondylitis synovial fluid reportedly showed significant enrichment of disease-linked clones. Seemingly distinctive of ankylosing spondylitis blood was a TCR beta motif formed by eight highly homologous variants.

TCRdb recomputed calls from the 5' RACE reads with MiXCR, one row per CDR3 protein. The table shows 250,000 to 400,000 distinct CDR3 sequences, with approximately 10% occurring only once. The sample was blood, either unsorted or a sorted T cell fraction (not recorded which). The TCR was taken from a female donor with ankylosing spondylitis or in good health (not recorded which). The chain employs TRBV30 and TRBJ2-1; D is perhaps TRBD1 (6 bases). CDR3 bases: TGTGCCTGTACAGGGTTGGTAGATGAGCAGTTCTTC. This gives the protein CACTGLVDEQFF.